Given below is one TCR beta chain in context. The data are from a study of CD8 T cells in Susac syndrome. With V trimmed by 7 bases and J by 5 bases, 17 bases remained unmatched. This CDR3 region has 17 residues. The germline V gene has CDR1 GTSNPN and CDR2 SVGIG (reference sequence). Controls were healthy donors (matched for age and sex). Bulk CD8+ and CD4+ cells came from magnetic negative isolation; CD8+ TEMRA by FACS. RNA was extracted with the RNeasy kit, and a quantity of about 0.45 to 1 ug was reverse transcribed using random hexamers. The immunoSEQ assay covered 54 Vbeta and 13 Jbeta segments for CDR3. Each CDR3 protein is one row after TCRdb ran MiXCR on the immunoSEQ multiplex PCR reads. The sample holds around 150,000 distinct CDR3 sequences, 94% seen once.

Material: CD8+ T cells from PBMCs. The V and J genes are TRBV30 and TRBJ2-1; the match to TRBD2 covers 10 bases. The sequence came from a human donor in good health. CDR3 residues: CASESEVRLAGDNEQFF. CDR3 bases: TGTGCCTCCGAATCGGAGGTTCGGCTAGCGGGAGACAATGAGCAGTTCTTC.